The sample holds a few counts of the clone carrying this TCR beta chain. Its specificity is not known. This entry is derived from a study of cytomegalovirus exposure and HLA in healthy donors. General observations from the study: The finding came from a later analysis; first-cohort TCR clusters tended to co-occur in the roughly 120 validation repertoires. Rarity characterized most TCR sequences, yet some public TCRs appeared in many donors.

The V end lost 4 bases, the J end lost 3 bases, and 17 bases lay between the germline ends. Germline V gene lookup returns CDR1 SGHRS and CDR2 YFSETQ. The CDR3 is 15 residues long. Some clones are missing from TCRdb's copy, which holds only in-frame ones; the method was immunoSEQ multiplex PCR. This table holds approximately 270,000 clones, roughly 85% found once. The V and J genes are TRBV5-1 and TRBJ2-7; perhaps TRBD1 as D (7 bases). Sequencing was done on a sample of PBMCs. The sequence was collected from a woman younger than 30 in good health and CMV-seronegative. As DNA, the CDR3 is TGCGCCAGCAGCCCCCTGGAGGGACAGATCTACGAGCAGTACTTC. Its translation is CASSPLEGQIYEQYF.